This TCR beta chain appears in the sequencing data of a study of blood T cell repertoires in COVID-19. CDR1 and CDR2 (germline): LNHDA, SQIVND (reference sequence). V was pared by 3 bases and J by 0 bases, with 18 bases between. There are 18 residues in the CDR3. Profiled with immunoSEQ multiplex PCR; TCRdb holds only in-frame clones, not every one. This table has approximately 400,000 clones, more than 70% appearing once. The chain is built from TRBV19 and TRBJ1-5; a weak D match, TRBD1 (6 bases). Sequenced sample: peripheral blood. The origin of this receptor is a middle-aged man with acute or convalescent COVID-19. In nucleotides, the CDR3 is TGTGCCAGTAGTATCGTCCCCAGGAGGACAGTTAGCAATCAGCCCCAGCATTTT. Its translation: CASSIVPRRTVSNQPQHF.